Listed below are T cell receptor beta chains from one sample, sequenced in a study of identical twins. TCRdb ran MiXCR on the 5' RACE reads and lists one entry per CDR3 protein. Here the sample spans about 520,000 distinct CDR3 sequences, 22% being singletons. These data also featured in a second study, about T cells expressing NK-cell markers.

The sample taken for sequencing was CD4+ T cells sorted from blood. These TCRs come from a woman aged 18-29 years in good health. The CDR3 runs from the conserved cysteine through the conserved F or W. The D gene is left open where the match is weak. Only part of the rows carry a size: once, few, many, or a class if the clone is expanded.

>few|TRBJ2-5|TRBV20-1|NA
TGCAGTGCTAGACAAGGGGAGACCCAGTACTTC
CSARQGETQYF
>NA|TRBJ2-1|TRBV20-1|TRBD2
TGCAGTGCTAGAGATCTCCAGGCGGGGGGATACCCGGACAATGAGCAGTTCTTC
CSARDLQAGGYPDNEQFF
>NA|TRBJ2-6|TRBV29-1|NA
TGCAGCGTTGTTGGGGGACCTGGGGCCAACGTCCTGACTTTC
CSVVGGPGANVLTF
>few|TRBJ2-5|TRBV5-1|NA
TGCGCCAGCAGCGGGCAGCAAGAGACCCAGTACTTC
CASSGQQETQYF
>few|TRBJ2-1|TRBV7-2|NA
TGTGCCAGCAGCCCCACCTTCAGAGTCTACAATGAGCAGTTCTTC
CASSPTFRVYNEQFF
>NA|TRBJ2-3|TRBV20-1|TRBD1
TGCAGTGCCAACAGGGGGCACGTCACAGATACGCAGTATTTT
CSANRGHVTDTQYF
>NA|TRBJ2-2|TRBV10-3|NA
TGTGCCATCAGTGAGCCCCGGACAGCGAACACCGGGGAGCTGTTTTTT
CAISEPRTANTGELFF
>NA|TRBJ2-2|TRBV12-3/TRBV12-4|TRBD2
TGTGCCAGCAGTTTCCTAGCGGGAATTCCCGGGGAGCTGTTTTTT
CASSFLAGIPGELFF
>few|TRBJ1-5|TRBV10-3|TRBD1
TGTGCCATCAGTTCTGACAGGGATGATCAGCCCCAGCATTTT
CAISSDRDDQPQHF
>NA|TRBJ2-1|TRBV7-2|NA
TGTGCCAGCAGCTTAATCCATGAGCAGTTCTTC
CASSLIHEQFF
>few|TRBJ2-7|TRBV5-1|NA
TGCGCCAGCAGCTTGAATTGGCGATCCGAGCAGTACTTC
CASSLNWRSEQYF
>NA|TRBJ2-5|TRBV10-3|TRBD1
TGTGCCATCAGTGCCTTAGACGCTTACAGGGGCATCAACGGGGAGACCCAGTACTTC
CAISALDAYRGINGETQYF
>NA|TRBJ2-2|TRBV2|TRBD2
TGTGCCAGGTCGCGGGGGGGGATTTCCGGGGAGCTGTTTTTT
CARSRGGISGELFF
>NA|TRBJ2-5|TRBV6-5|TRBD2
TGTGCCAGCAGGCGGGGGTCGGAGACCCAGTACTTC
CASRRGSETQYF
>NA|TRBJ2-7|TRBV6-1|TRBD1
TGTGCCAGCAGGAACCGGGACAGTGCATACGAGCAGTACTTC
CASRNRDSAYEQYF
>once|TRBJ2-3|TRBV20-1|NA
TGCAGTGCACCGGGACTTAATTCAGATACGCAGTATTTT
CSAPGLNSDTQYF
>few|TRBJ2-7|TRBV20-1|NA
TGCAGTGCCTACAAAACCGTAGGGCACGAGCAGTACTTC
CSAYKTVGHEQYF
>NA|TRBJ1-2|TRBV6-6|NA
TGTGCCAGCAGTTACCAAGGGGAAGGCTACACCTTC
CASSYQGEGYTF
>few|TRBJ1-2|TRBV29-1|NA
TGCAGCGTTTCGCGATCCGGCGGTGGCTACACCTTC
CSVSRSGGGYTF
>NA|TRBJ2-5|TRBV20-1|NA
TGCAGTGCTAGGGGCCACGAGACCCAGTACTTC
CSARGHETQYF
>few|TRBJ2-7|TRBV5-6|NA
TGTGCCAGCAGCTTGGGGTTAGTCCCTTACGAGCAGTACTTC
CASSLGLVPYEQYF
>few|TRBJ2-2|TRBV12-3/TRBV12-4|TRBD2
TGTGCCAGCAGTTTCGGATTGCTAGCGGGGTACACCGGGGAGCTGTTTTTT
CASSFGLLAGYTGELFF
>NA|TRBJ2-7|TRBV20-1|TRBD2
TGCAGTGCTAATAGCGGGGGGGCTTCCTACGAGCAGTACTTC
CSANSGGASYEQYF
>few|TRBJ2-4|TRBV5-6|NA
TGTGCCAGCAGCCAGGGACCCCCGATTCAGTACTTC
CASSQGPPIQYF
>NA|TRBJ2-2|TRBV21-1|NA
TGTGCCAGCAACTCAATCACCGGGGAGCTGTTTTTT
CASNSITGELFF
>NA|TRBJ2-1|TRBV7-2|TRBD2
TGTGCCAGCAGCTCCCGACTAGCGGGACAGAATGAGCAGTTCTTC
CASSSRLAGQNEQFF
>NA|TRBJ2-3|TRBV5-1|NA
TGCGCCAGCAGTCCAGGGACGGTGAGCACAGATACGCAGTATTTT
CASSPGTVSTDTQYF
>few|TRBJ1-1|TRBV5-1|NA
TGCGCCAGCAGCTTGGACCTCGGCGGGACTGAAGCTTTCTTT
CASSLDLGGTEAFF
>few|TRBJ2-7|TRBV4-2|NA
TGTGCCAGCAGCCTGGGACCAAGGAACTACGAGCAGTACTTC
CASSLGPRNYEQYF